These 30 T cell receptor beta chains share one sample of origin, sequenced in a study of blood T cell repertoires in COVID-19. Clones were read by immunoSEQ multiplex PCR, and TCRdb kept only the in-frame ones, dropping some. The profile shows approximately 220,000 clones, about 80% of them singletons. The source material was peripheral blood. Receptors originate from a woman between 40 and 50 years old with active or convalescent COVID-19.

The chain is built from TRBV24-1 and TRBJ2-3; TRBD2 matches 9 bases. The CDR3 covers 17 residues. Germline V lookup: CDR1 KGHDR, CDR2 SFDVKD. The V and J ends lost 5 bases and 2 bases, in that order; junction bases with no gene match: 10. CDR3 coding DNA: TGTGCCACCAGTGGTCAGGCGGGAGGGCCTTTCACAGATACGCAGTATTTT. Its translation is CATSGQAGGPFTDTQYF.

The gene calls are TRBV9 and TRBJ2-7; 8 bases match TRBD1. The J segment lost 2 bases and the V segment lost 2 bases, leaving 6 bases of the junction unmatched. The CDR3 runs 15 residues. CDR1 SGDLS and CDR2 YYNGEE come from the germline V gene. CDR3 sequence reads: CASSVDRGTTYEQYF. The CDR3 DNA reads TGTGCCAGCAGCGTTGACAGGGGAACGACCTACGAGCAGTACTTC. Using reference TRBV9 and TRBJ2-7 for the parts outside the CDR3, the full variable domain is DSGVTQTPKHLITATGQRVTLRCSPRSGDLSVYWYQQSLDQGLQFLIQYYNGEERAKGNILERFSAQQFPDLHSELNLSSLELGDSALYFCASSVDRGTTYEQYFGPGTRLTVT.

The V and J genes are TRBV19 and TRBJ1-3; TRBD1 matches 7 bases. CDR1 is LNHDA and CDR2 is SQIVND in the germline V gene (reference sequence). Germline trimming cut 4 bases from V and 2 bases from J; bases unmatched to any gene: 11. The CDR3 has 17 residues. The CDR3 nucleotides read TGTGCCAGTAGTACTAAACAGGGGTATAAGACTGGAAACACCATATATTTT. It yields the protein CASSTKQGYKTGNTIYF.

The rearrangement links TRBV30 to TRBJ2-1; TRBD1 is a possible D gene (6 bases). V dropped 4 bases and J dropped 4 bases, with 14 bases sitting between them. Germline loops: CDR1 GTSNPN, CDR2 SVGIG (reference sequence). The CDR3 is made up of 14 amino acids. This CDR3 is CAWTGVGSYNEQFF. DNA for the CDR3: TGTGCCTGGACAGGGGTGGGTAGTTACAATGAGCAGTTCTTC.

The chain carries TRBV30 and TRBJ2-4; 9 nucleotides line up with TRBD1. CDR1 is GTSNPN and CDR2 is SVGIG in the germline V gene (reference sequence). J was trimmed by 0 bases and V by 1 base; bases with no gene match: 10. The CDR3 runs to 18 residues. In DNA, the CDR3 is TGTGCCTGGAGTGGGGCGGACAGGGGAATACTAGCCAAAAACATTCAGTACTTC. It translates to CAWSGADRGILAKNIQYF.

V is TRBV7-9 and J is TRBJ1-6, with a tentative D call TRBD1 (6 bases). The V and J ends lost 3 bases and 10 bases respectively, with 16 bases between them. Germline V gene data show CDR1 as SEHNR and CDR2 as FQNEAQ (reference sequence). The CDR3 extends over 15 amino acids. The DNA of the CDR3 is TGTGCCAGCAGCTTTGAGGGCAGGGGTTCCTCACCCCTCCACTTT. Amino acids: CASSFEGRGSSPLHF.

CDR3 nucleotide sequence: TGTGCCAGCAGCTTACAGGGGGCCGAGAACACTGAAGCTTTCTTT. This sequence encodes CASSLQGAENTEAFF. V usage is TRBV7-6 and J usage is TRBJ1-1; 8 nucleotides align to TRBD1. The V and J ends lost 2 bases and 1 base, in that order; junction bases with no gene match: 3. The germline V gene encodes CDR1 SGHVS and CDR2 FNYEAQ. The CDR3 spans 15 residues.

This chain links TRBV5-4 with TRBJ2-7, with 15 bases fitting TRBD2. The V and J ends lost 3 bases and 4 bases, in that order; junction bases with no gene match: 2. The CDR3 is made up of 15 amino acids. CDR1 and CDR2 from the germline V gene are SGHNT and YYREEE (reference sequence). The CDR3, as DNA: TGTGCCAGCAGCTCCGGGACTAGCGGGGGGTACGAGCAGTACTTC. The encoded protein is CASSSGTSGGYEQYF. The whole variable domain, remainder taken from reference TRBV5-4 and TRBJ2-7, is ETGVTQSPTHLIKTRGQQVTLRCSSQSGHNTVSWYQQALGQGPQFIFQYYREEENGRGNFPPRFSGLQFPNYSSELNVNALELDDSALYLCASSSGTSGGYEQYFGPGTRLTVT.

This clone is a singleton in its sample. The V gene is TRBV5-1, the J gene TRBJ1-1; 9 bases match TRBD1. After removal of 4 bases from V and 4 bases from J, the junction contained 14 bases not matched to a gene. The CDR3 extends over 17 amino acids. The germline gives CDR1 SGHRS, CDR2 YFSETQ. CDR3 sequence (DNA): TGCGCCAGCAGCCCGGGACAGGGAACACTAAGGAGCACTGAAGCTTTCTTT. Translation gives CASSPGQGTLRSTEAFF.

CDR3 bases: TGTGCCAGCAGGACCTCGGGTCCATCGAACATTCAGTACTTC. The encoded protein is CASRTSGPSNIQYF. The V call is TRBV25-1, the J call TRBJ2-4; no clear D gene. Germline lookup yields CDR1 MGHDK and CDR2 SYGVNS. This CDR3 is 14 amino acids long. V was cut by 6 bases and J by 7 bases, with 16 bases left in between.

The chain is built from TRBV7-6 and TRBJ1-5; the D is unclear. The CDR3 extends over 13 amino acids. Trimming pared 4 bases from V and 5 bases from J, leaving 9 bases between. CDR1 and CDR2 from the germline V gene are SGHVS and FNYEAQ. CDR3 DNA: TGTGCCAGCAGCTCAGGCACGCATCAGCCCCAGCATTTT. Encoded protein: CASSSGTHQPQHF.

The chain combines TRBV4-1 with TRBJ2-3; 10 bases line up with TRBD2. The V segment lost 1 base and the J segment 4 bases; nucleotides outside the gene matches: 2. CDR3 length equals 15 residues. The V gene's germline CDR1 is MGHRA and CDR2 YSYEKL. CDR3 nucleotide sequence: TGCGCCAGCAGCCAAGCCAGCGGGGGGGCAGATACGCAGTATTTT. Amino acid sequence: CASSQASGGADTQYF.

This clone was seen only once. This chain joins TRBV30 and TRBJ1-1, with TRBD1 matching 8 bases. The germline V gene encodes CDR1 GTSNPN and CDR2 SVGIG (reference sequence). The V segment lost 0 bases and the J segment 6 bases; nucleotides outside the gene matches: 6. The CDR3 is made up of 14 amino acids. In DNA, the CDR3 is TGTGCCTGGAGTGTAGGACAGGGTGGGTCTGAAGCTTTCTTT. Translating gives CAWSVGQGGSEAFF. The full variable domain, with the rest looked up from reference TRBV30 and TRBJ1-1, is SQTIHQWPATLVQPVGSPLSLECTVEGTSNPNLYWYRQAAGRGLQLLFYSVGIGQISSEVPQNLSASRPQDRQFILSSKKLLLSDSGFYLCAWSVGQGGSEAFFGQGTRLTVV.

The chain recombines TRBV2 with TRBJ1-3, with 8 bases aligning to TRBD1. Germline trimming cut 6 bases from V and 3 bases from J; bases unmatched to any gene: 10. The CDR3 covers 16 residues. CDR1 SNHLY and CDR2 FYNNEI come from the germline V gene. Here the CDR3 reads CASRDREGTGGNTIYF. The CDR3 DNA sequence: TGTGCCAGCAGGGACAGGGAGGGGACCGGTGGAAACACCATATATTTT. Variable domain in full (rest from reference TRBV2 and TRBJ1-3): EPEVTQTPSHQVTQMGQEVILRCVPISNHLYFYWYRQILGQKVEFLVSFYNNEISEKSEIFDDQFSVERPDGSNFTLKIRSTKLEDSAMYFCASRDREGTGGNTIYFGEGSWLTVV.

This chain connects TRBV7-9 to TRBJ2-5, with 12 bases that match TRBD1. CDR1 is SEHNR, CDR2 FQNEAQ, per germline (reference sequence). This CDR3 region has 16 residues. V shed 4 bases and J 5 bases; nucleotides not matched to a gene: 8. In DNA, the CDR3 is TGTGCCAGCAGCTCCCCGGGACAGGGGGCACCCGAGACCCAGTACTTC. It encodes CASSSPGQGAPETQYF.

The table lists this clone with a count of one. In DNA, the CDR3 is TGTGCCACCAGCAGAACCTACACAGATACGCAGTATTTT. The encoded protein is CATSRTYTDTQYF. V and J are TRBV15 and TRBJ2-3; D is unclear. The germline gives CDR1 LNHNV, CDR2 YYDKDF (reference sequence). V dropped 2 bases and J dropped 2 bases, with 5 bases sitting between them. CDR3 length equals 13 residues.

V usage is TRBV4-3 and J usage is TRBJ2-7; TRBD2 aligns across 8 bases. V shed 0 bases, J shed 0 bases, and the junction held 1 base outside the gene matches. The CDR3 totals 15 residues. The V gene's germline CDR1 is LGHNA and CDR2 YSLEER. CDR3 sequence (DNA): TGCGCCAGCAGCCAAGACGGGGGGGCCTCCTACGAGCAGTACTTC. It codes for CASSQDGGASYEQYF.

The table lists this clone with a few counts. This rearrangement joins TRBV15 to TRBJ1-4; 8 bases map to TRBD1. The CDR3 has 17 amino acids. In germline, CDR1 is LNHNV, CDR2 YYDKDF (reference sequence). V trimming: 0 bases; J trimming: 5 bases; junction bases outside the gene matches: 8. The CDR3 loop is CATSRDRNRGLNEKLFF. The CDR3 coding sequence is TGTGCCACCAGCAGAGACAGAAACAGGGGGTTGAATGAAAAACTGTTTTTT.

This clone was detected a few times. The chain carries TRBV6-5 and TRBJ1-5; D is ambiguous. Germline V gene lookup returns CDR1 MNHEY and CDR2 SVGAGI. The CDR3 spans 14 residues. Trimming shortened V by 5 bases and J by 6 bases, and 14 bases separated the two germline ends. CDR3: CASSPGRAGQPQHF. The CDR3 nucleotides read TGTGCCAGCAGTCCCGGGAGGGCCGGTCAGCCCCAGCATTTT.

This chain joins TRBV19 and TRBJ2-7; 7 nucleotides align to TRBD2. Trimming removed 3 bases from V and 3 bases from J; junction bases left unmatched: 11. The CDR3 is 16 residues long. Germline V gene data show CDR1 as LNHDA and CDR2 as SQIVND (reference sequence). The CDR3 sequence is CASSILGGVGDYEQYF. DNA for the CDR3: TGTGCCAGTAGTATTCTGGGGGGGGTCGGCGACTACGAGCAGTACTTC.

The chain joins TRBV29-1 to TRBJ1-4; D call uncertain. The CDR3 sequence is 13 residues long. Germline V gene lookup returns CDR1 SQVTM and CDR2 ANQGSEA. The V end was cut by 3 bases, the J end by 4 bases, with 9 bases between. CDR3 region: CSVEAAGNEKLFF. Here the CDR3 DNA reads TGCAGCGTTGAGGCAGCGGGTAATGAAAAACTGTTTTTT.

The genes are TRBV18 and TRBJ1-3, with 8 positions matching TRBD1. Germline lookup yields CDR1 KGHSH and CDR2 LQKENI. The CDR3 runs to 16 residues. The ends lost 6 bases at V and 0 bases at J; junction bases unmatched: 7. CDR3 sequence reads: CASSRPGQVSGNTIYF. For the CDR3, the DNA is TGTGCCAGCTCCCGTCCGGGACAGGTCTCTGGAAACACCATATATTTT.

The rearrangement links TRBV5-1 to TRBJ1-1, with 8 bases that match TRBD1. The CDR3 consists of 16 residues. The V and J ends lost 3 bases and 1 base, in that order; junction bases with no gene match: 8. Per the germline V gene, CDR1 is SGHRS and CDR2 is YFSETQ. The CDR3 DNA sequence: TGCGCCAGCAGCTATGGACAGGGAGGGAGGAACACTGAAGCTTTCTTT. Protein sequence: CASSYGQGGRNTEAFF.

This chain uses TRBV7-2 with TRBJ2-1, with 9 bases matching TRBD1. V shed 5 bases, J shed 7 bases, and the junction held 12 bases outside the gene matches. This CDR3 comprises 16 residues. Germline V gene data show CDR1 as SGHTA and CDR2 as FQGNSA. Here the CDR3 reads CASSPWGGQGGNEQFF. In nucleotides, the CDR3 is TGTGCCAGCAGCCCATGGGGGGGACAGGGAGGGAATGAGCAGTTCTTC.

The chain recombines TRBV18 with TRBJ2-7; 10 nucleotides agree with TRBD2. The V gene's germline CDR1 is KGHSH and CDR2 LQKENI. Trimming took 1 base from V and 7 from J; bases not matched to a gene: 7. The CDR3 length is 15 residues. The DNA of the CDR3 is TGTGCCAGCTCACCACAGACAGCGGGAGGGTTTGAGCAGTACTTC. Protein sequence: CASSPQTAGGFEQYF.

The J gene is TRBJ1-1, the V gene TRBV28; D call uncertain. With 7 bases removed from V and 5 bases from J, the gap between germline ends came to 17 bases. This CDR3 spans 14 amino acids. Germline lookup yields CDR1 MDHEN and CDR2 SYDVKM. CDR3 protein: CASIGAGKGTEAFF. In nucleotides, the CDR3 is TGTGCCAGCATCGGAGCCGGGAAGGGTACTGAAGCTTTCTTT.

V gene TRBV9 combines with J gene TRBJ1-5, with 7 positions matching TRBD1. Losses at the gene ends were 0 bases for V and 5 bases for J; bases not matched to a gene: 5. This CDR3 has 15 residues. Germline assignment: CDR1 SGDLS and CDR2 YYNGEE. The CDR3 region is CASSVETGWDQPQHF. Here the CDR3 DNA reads TGTGCCAGCAGCGTAGAGACAGGGTGGGATCAGCCCCAGCATTTT.

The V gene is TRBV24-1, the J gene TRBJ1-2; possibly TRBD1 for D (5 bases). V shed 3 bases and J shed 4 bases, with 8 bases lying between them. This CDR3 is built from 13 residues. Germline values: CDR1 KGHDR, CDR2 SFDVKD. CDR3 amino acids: CATSDRGGYGYTF. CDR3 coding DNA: TGTGCCACCAGTGATCGGGGGGGCTATGGCTACACCTTC.

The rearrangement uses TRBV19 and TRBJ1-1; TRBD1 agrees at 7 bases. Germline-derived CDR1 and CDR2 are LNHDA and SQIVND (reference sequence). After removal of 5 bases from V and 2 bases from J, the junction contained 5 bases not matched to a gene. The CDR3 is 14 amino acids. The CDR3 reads CASSWDRFNTEAFF. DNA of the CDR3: TGTGCCAGTAGTTGGGACAGATTTAACACTGAAGCTTTCTTT.

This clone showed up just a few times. The CDR3 DNA sequence: TGTGCCAGCTCACCACCTGGGACTAGCGGGGGGTACAATGAGCAGTTCTTC. It encodes CASSPPGTSGGYNEQFF. The chain employs TRBV18 and TRBJ2-1; 15 bases are shared with TRBD2. From germline, CDR1 is KGHSH and CDR2 LQKENI. The CDR3 contains 17 residues. Germline trimming cut 0 bases from V and 4 bases from J; bases unmatched to any gene: 1.